This TCR beta chain comes out of a study of cytotoxic CD8 clonotypes in ibrutinib-treated CLL. CDR1 is SGHTA, CDR2 FQGTGA, per germline. The ends lost 5 bases at V and 4 bases at J; junction bases unmatched: 4. The CDR3 contains 15 residues. Libraries were prepared by immunoSEQ multiplex PCR; TCRdb keeps only in-frame clonotypes and omits some of them. The sample lists over 250,000 clones; around 69% were seen once. With regard to this clone: The same CDR3 can be traced to other DNA sequences in this sample.

Sample: PBMCs, taken at disease progression, from a patient treated with ibrutinib. The chain has TRBV7-3 and TRBJ2-1, with TRBD2 matching over 11 bases. The receptor was isolated from a human donor with chronic lymphocytic leukemia. DNA for the CDR3: TGTGCCAGCAGCCTGTCTAGCGGGGGGTACAATGAGCAGTTCTTC. Its translation is CASSLSSGGYNEQFF.